Listed below are T cell receptor beta chains from one sample, sequenced in a study of regulatory T cells in long-lasting Graves disease. TCRdb used MiXCR to reprocess the multiplex PCR reads, holding one entry per CDR3 protein. The table includes about 500,000 distinct CDR3 sequences, around 11% detected once. The sample was also linked to a second study, of T cells in Graves' hyperthyroidism and ophthalmopathy.

The sample here was peripheral blood mononuclear cells (PBMCs), taken at new diagnosis, from a patient treated with antithyroid drugs. These receptors were obtained from a woman aged 25 to 39 with Graves disease. Each CDR3 is given with its conserved first and last residue. D genes are given only for firm matches. Part of the rows lack a size; the others show once, few, many or a class for expanded clones.

V gene	J gene	clone size	D gene	CDR3 DNA	CDR3 protein
TRBV24-1	TRBJ2-7	many	NA	TGTGCCACCAGTGATTCTACCTACGAGCAGTACTTC	CATSDSTYEQYF
TRBV7-9	TRBJ2-1	NA	NA	TGTGCCAGCAGCTATATGACGGGACTCCCCTTAAACTTC	CASSYMTGLPLNF
TRBV19	TRBJ2-1	few	NA	TGTGCCAGTAGGTCTAGCGTTCACAATGAGCAGTTCTTC	CASRSSVHNEQFF
TRBV24-1	TRBJ2-7	few	TRBD1	TGTGCCACCAGTGACCACCGGACAGGGAGTAACGAGCAGTACTTC	CATSDHRTGSNEQYF
TRBV28	TRBJ1-5	many	NA	TGTGCCAGCATCCAAACCCAGGGTACGAGCAATCAGCCCCAGCATTTT	CASIQTQGTSNQPQHF
TRBV10-3	TRBJ1-4	many	NA	TGTGCCATCGGCGCGGGGCCGGGTGAAAAACTGTTTTTT	CAIGAGPGEKLFF
TRBV12-3/TRBV12-4	TRBJ1-1	many	NA	TGTGCCAGCAGCTTAGGAGGTGAAGCTTTCTTT	CASSLGGEAFF
TRBV7-9	TRBJ2-4	many	NA	TGTGCCAGCAGCTGGCTGGGGGGCCGTGACATTCAGTACTTC	CASSWLGGRDIQYF
TRBV20-1	TRBJ2-3	few	TRBD2	TGCAGTGCTTCTAGCGGGAGGGAGACAGATACGCAGTATTTT	CSASSGRETDTQYF
TRBV4-3	TRBJ2-2	NA	NA	TGCGCCAGCAGCCGAACCGAATCCGGGGAGCTGTTTTTT	CASSRTESGELFF
TRBV11-3	TRBJ2-3	many	NA	TGTGCCAGCGGCGTTGGGGGTACGCAGTATTTT	CASGVGGTQYF
TRBV4-1	TRBJ1-6	few	NA	TGCGCCAGCAGCCAAGGTACAGGGTATAATTCACCCCTCCACTTT	CASSQGTGYNSPLHF
TRBV20-1	TRBJ2-5	NA	NA	TGCAGTGGGACACACCAAGAGACCCAGTACTTC	CSGTHQETQYF
TRBV12-3/TRBV12-4	TRBJ2-4	many	NA	TGTGCCAGCAGTTTAAGCGGCAACGTCAAAAACATTCAGTACTTC	CASSLSGNVKNIQYF
TRBV9	TRBJ2-1	few	NA	TGTGCCAGCAGCGTAGTACCGGGATGGAGCTCCTACAATGAGCAGTTCTTC	CASSVVPGWSSYNEQFF
TRBV29-1	TRBJ2-3	NA	NA	TGCAGCGCCGGGGGGCAGGGGTTTGCAGATACGCAGTATTTT	CSAGGQGFADTQYF
TRBV29-1	TRBJ2-1	many	NA	TGCAGCGTTGCTGGGTGGCGAAGTGCCTTCTACAATGAGCAGTTCTTC	CSVAGWRSAFYNEQFF
TRBV5-4	TRBJ2-1	NA	NA	TGTGCCAGCAGCGGCGGTACTCTCGAGCAGTTCTTC	CASSGGTLEQFF
TRBV12-3/TRBV12-4	TRBJ1-2	many	TRBD1	TGTGCCAGCGGTACCACAGGGGGCGTTATCGGCTACACCTTC	CASGTTGGVIGYTF
TRBV10-3	TRBJ2-3	many	NA	TGTGCCATCAGTGATTTCATGGTGTCTAGCGGCACAGATACGCAGTATTTT	CAISDFMVSSGTDTQYF
TRBV2	TRBJ2-7	many	NA	TGTGCCAGCAGTGTCCTAGAGCAGTACTTC	CASSVLEQYF
TRBV6-1	TRBJ1-5	many	TRBD1	TGTGCCAGCATAGGGGGCCCGACAGGGTACAGTCAGCCCCAGCATTTT	CASIGGPTGYSQPQHF
TRBV7-9	TRBJ2-7	NA	TRBD1	TGTGCCAGCAGCTTAAGGGGACAGGAAAGGTCTTACTTC	CASSLRGQERSYF
TRBV13	TRBJ2-6	many	TRBD1	TGTGCCAGCAGCTCCGGGACAGCTACTGGGGCCAACGTCCTGACTTTC	CASSSGTATGANVLTF
TRBV24-1	TRBJ2-2	few	NA	TGTGCCACCAGTGACACGGGACGGACCGGGGAGCTGTTTTTT	CATSDTGRTGELFF
TRBV5-1	TRBJ2-7	many	NA	TGCGCCAGCAGCCCGATCGCAGGGGCAGACGAGCAGTACTTC	CASSPIAGADEQYF
TRBV20-1	TRBJ2-3	many	NA	TGCAGTGCTAGCGATGGCGGGGAACGGGATACGCAGTATTTT	CSASDGGERDTQYF
TRBV6-1	TRBJ2-5	many	TRBD1	TGTGCCAGCAGTCCACTCAGAGGGGGCGCAGAGACCCAGTACTTC	CASSPLRGGAETQYF
TRBV6-2/TRBV6-3	TRBJ2-7	NA	NA	TGTGCCAGCAGTTATGGCTACTCCGTAGGGTCCTACGAGCAGTACTTC	CASSYGYSVGSYEQYF
TRBV12-3/TRBV12-4	TRBJ1-5	many	NA	TGTGCCAGCAGCTTAGACGGATTCCAGCCCCAGCATTTT	CASSLDGFQPQHF
TRBV18	TRBJ2-7	many	TRBD1	TGTGCCAGCTCGGTGGACAGGGGGCTCTACGAGCAGTACTTC	CASSVDRGLYEQYF
TRBV15	TRBJ1-2	many	NA	TGTGCCACCAGCAGAGAGCAGGCCGGAGCGGCTTTCTATGGCTACACCTTC	CATSREQAGAAFYGYTF
TRBV19	TRBJ1-1	many	NA	TGTGCCAGTAGTATCGAGGGTAGGAGTACCTATGCTTTCTTT	CASSIEGRSTYAFF
TRBV10-3	TRBJ2-1	many	TRBD2	TGTGCCATCAGTAGGACTAGCGGAGTCAATGAGCAGTTCTTC	CAISRTSGVNEQFF
TRBV12-3/TRBV12-4	TRBJ2-7	many	TRBD2	TGTGCCAGCAGTTTAGCGAGGCTAGCGGGAACCGGCGAGCAGTACTTC	CASSLARLAGTGEQYF
TRBV7-3	TRBJ1-5	many	NA	TGTGCCAGCAGCCACAGGGCCGACAATCAGCCCCAGCATTTT	CASSHRADNQPQHF
TRBV2	TRBJ2-5	many	NA	TGTGCCACAACCCCCCTCTCCTCCGTGGAGACCCAGTACTTC	CATTPLSSVETQYF
TRBV11-2	TRBJ2-3	NA	NA	TGTGCCAGCAGCTCGTCAAGCTTGGATACGCAGTATTTT	CASSSSSLDTQYF
TRBV7-8	TRBJ2-3	many	NA	TGTGCCAGCAGCTTAGGAGGAAGGGGGGGGACAGATACGCAGTATTTT	CASSLGGRGGTDTQYF
TRBV6-1	TRBJ2-7	many	TRBD2	TGTGCCAGCAGCCAGCGGGGGAGCTCCTACGAGCAGTACTTC	CASSQRGSSYEQYF
TRBV27	TRBJ1-5	many	NA	TGTGCCAGCAGTAACCAGGCCCCGGGGCAGGGACGCCAGCCCCAGCATTTT	CASSNQAPGQGRQPQHF
TRBV29-1	TRBJ1-5	many	TRBD1	TGCAGCGTTGGACAGGGGGCAGGGCAGCCCCAGCATTTT	CSVGQGAGQPQHF
TRBV6-2/TRBV6-3	TRBJ1-4	NA	NA	TGTGCCAGCAGTGTTAGCTGGGACACGTACGAAAAACTGTTTTTT	CASSVSWDTYEKLFF
TRBV6-1	TRBJ1-6	many	TRBD1	TGTGCCAGCAGTCCGAAACCACAAAAGCTAACAGGGGTCATAATGCCCCGCGATTCACCCCTCCACTTT	CASSPKPQKLTGVIMPRDSPLHF
TRBV15	TRBJ1-2	NA	NA	TGTGCCACCAGCAGAGCTAACTATGGCTACACCTTC	CATSRANYGYTF
TRBV28	TRBJ2-3	many	TRBD2	TGTGCCAGCAGTACGGGACTAGCAGATACAGATACGCAGTATTTT	CASSTGLADTDTQYF
TRBV20-1	TRBJ2-1	NA	TRBD1	TGCAGTGCTAGAAGCTTCTCCCCCGGGACAGGGTTGGTAGGCTCCTACAATGAGCAGTTCTTC	CSARSFSPGTGLVGSYNEQFF
TRBV2	TRBJ2-7	many	TRBD1	TGTGCCAGCATGAGGGGCGGGACAGGCCTCTACGAGCAGTACTTC	CASMRGGTGLYEQYF